Reported below is one T cell receptor beta chain. Germline V gives CDR1 SGHRS, CDR2 YFSETQ. The germline V and J ends were trimmed by 3 bases and 2 bases, with 10 bases remaining between them. The CDR3 is 14 amino acids. Original processing methods: Reference gene primer amplification yielded estimated nucleated cell counts. Only in-frame clones appear in the TCRdb table, and some are missing; sequencing was by immunoSEQ multiplex PCR. V and J calls plus clone size are reproduced from that table; the DNA served to infer D and trimming. This sample has around 42,000 clones, with under 85% found just once. The data were taken from a study of blood T cell repertoires in COVID-19.

The chain links TRBV5-1 to TRBJ2-3, with a possible D match to TRBD1 (6 bases). The TCR originated in an elderly woman with acute or convalescent COVID-19. The source material was peripheral blood. The CDR3 nucleotides read TGCGCCAGCAGCTCCGGGACAAACACAGATACGCAGTATTTT. Protein product: CASSSGTNTDTQYF.